The following is a TCR beta chain sequence with its context. In the same sample, other DNA sequences code for this CDR3. This sample was taken from a study of blood T cell repertoires in COVID-19. Method: immunoSEQ multiplex PCR; TCRdb's copy keeps in-frame clones and lacks some. This sample has some 270,000 clones, with about 82% found just once. This clonotype originated in a woman aged 45-60 years with acute COVID-19. Sequenced input: PBMCs or T cells enriched from blood (not recorded which).

The CDR3 nucleotides are TGTGCCTGGAGGGGGGGGAACACTGAAGCTTTCTTT. Translated, it gives CAWRGGNTEAFF. The chain combines TRBV30 with TRBJ1-1, with D perhaps matching TRBD1 (5 bases). This CDR3 comprises 12 residues. Germline CDR1 reads GTSNPN; CDR2 reads SVGIG (reference sequence). Trimming cost V 3 bases and J 1 base, with 6 bases left between them.